The clone carrying this T cell receptor (beta chain) was observed many times. As yet, its antigen is unknown. The V gene's germline CDR1 is SGHDN and CDR2 FVKESK. Trimming removed 3 bases at V and 8 bases at J, with 7 bases between. The CDR3 length is 11 residues. The data were taken from a study of neurological immune-mediated disorders. TCRdb reprocessed the 5' RACE reads via MiXCR and lists one record per CDR3 protein. The sample comprises about 55,000 distinct CDR3 sequences, 4% of which are singletons, and 1.5% to 2% rests with the top ten. Study findings and constraints: Repertoires from 18 of 34 multiple sclerosis patients grouped phylogenetically into a related-CDR3 cluster, suggesting a possible signature.

The sequence came from a woman in her thirties or forties with multiple sclerosis. This chain connects TRBV14 to TRBJ1-2, with D tentatively TRBD1 (5 bases). Input material: CD4+ T cells from blood. In DNA, the CDR3 is TGTGCCAGCAGCCACAGGGAAGGCTACACCTTC. Amino acids: CASSHREGYTF.